These T cell receptor beta chains were read from a single sample in a study of response to subunit inactivated influenza vaccine. One entry per CDR3 protein results from TCRdb running MiXCR on the RT-PCR reads. The sample lists hundreds of thousands of distinct CDR3 sequences; 10% to 15% were seen once. The sample consisted of PBMCs from blood, taken on the day of vaccination. The source of these receptors is a man in his forties or fifties who received an inactivated influenza vaccine. Each CDR3 is given without its conserved first and last residue.

j_call | v_call | cdr3_aa
TRBJ2-5 | TRBV29-1 | SVEGVGETQY
TRBJ2-2 | TRBV7-2 | ASSSGAGWPGELF
TRBJ1-4 | TRBV28 | ASSPQLGGRFEKLF
TRBJ2-1 | TRBV28 | ASTGDFSNEQF
TRBJ1-1 | TRBV20-1 | KVGGTTEAF
TRBJ2-5 | TRBV13 | ASSFGTREETQY
TRBJ1-2 | TRBV7-2 | ASSTFGGRTNYGYT
TRBJ2-7 | TRBV20-1 | SGREGGPSSYEQY
TRBJ2-5 | TRBV20-1 | SAMEGQETQY
TRBJ2-1 | TRBV20-1 | SALSGRADNEQF
TRBJ2-7 | TRBV29-1 | SVALTGVEQY
TRBJ2-1 | TRBV7-2 | ASKKGAGGPPHNEQF
TRBJ2-1 | TRBV5-1 | ASSLGLREGLSYNEQF
TRBJ1-2 | TRBV14 | ASSPDVGGYGYT
TRBJ2-7 | TRBV2 | ASSAVGISYEQY
TRBJ2-7 | TRBV28 | ASSLTIGPDEQY
TRBJ2-7 | TRBV6-1 | ASSEVGRISGEQY
TRBJ2-3 | TRBV29-1 | SAYRDYTDTQY
TRBJ2-5 | TRBV5-1 | ASSFGTEKETQY
TRBJ2-2 | TRBV27 | ASSSELRKGPDDTGELF
TRBJ2-1 | TRBV6-2/TRBV6-3 | ASSQLSYNEQF
TRBJ1-1 | TRBV7-2 | ASSLGRGSEAF
TRBJ2-7 | TRBV10-2 | ASRQSGVAIYEQY
TRBJ1-5 | TRBV7-2 | ASSLAGSYSNQPQH
TRBJ2-7 | TRBV7-8 | ASSKDLYEQY
TRBJ2-3 | TRBV20-1 | SARAYSDTQY
TRBJ1-6 | TRBV7-2 | ASSWTGVNSPLH
TRBJ2-1 | TRBV20-1 | SARLGQGYNEQF
TRBJ2-7 | TRBV29-1 | SVEGEGQGMARNEQY
TRBJ2-5 | TRBV5-1 | ASSFQGLATAETQY
TRBJ2-5 | TRBV19 | ASSPQLGGPQETQY
TRBJ2-1 | TRBV7-3 | ASSLVAGVPYNEQF
TRBJ2-7 | TRBV5-1 | ASSSTGAPREQY
TRBJ2-1 | TRBV18 | ASSPERTSYNEQF
TRBJ2-1 | TRBV5-1 | ASSLGSGGAGEQF
TRBJ2-3 | TRBV30 | AWSPAGGAQY
TRBJ2-2 | TRBV5-1 | ASSFRGENTGELF
TRBJ2-5 | TRBV7-2 | ASSPRQGATQY
TRBJ2-1 | TRBV7-2 | ASSLIAGTYNEQF
TRBJ1-5 | TRBV7-9 | ASSPGTGLSQPQH
TRBJ2-1 | TRBV7-2 | ASSFGTGEYEQF
TRBJ1-1 | TRBV7-9 | ASSSVPQLEAF
TRBJ1-6 | TRBV20-1 | SARPRDNNSPLH
TRBJ2-3 | TRBV9 | ASSVQGMAGGPPDTQY
TRBJ2-2 | TRBV28 | ASSPPGGANTGELF
TRBJ2-3 | TRBV19 | ASRPLREGNTDTQY
TRBJ2-5 | TRBV11-2 | ASSLWATQTQETQY